This is a list of T cell receptor beta chains from one sample in a study of graft-versus-host responses after intestinal transplantation. Profiled with immunoSEQ multiplex PCR; TCRdb holds only in-frame clones, not every one. The data contain approximately 85,000 clones, roughly 90% of them singletons. Their antigens are not known. The material sequenced was unstimulated CD8+ T cells sorted from spleen or lymph node cells, taken before transplant. These receptors were taken from a human donor who was the organ donor for an intestinal transplant. CDR3s leave out the opening cysteine and the closing phenylalanine or tryptophan.

v_call,j_call,cdr3_aa
TRBV2,TRBJ1-1,ASSDHTLNTEAF
TRBV15,TRBJ1-5,ATSSLNQPQH
TRBV9,TRBJ2-1,ATSGSLGNEQF
TRBV5-4,TRBJ1-1,ASSWDSTTNTEAF
TRBV6-5,TRBJ2-5,ASSSLGTFQETQY
TRBV5-6,TRBJ1-6,ASSLEGLLNSPLH
TRBV6-5,TRBJ2-7,ASSYSWGIYEQY
TRBV5-1,TRBJ2-2,ATHPGLAGQSNTGELF
TRBV19,TRBJ1-6,ASSIVTVYNSPLH
TRBV6-5,TRBJ1-2,ASSYSSHFYGYT
TRBV6-4,TRBJ1-2,ASSDSLRGGYT
TRBV10-3,TRBJ2-1,AITTLERGAANEQF
TRBV5-5,TRBJ1-3,ASRPRQFDSGNTIY
TRBV5-1,TRBJ1-1,ASSLAGVTGTPNTEAF
TRBV5-6,TRBJ2-1,ASSPGQGYNEQF
TRBV19,TRBJ1-1,ASSLGTPSTGPMNTEAF
TRBV6-1,TRBJ1-1,ASSEIAGGEAEAF
TRBV9,TRBJ2-7,ASSTGTSRYEQY
TRBV7-9,TRBJ2-2,ASSWPSGGELF
TRBV9,TRBJ2-7,ASSLLAGGNEQY
TRBV5-6,TRBJ1-5,ASSLSGSNQPQH
TRBV11-3,TRBJ2-3,ASSSRTGGTDTQY
TRBV15,TRBJ2-1,ATSRDDPGNEQF
TRBV27,TRBJ2-5,ASRKQGQYQETQY
TRBV19,TRBJ1-1,ASSIPGGALGAF
TRBV19,TRBJ2-7,ASSIRAGGTSYEQY
TRBV6-5,TRBJ2-1,AGGRYNEQF
TRBV4-1,TRBJ2-5,ASSEDTGVAQETQY
TRBV10-1,TRBJ2-5,ASSESAGQETQY
TRBV14,TRBJ1-1,ASSPREGTEAF
TRBV7-3,TRBJ1-1,ASSSPGTGGAEAF
TRBV4-1,TRBJ2-7,ASSATSGRAYEQY
TRBV5-1,TRBJ1-1,ASSLELGANTEAF
TRBV5-5,TRBJ2-2,ASSRDRMALNTGELF
TRBV6-1,TRBJ1-2,ASSEGPWWGYT
TRBV4-2,TRBJ2-2,ASSQDSPGELF
TRBV5-1,TRBJ1-4,ASSLGTAGNEKLF
TRBV27,TRBJ2-5,ASSSRDGQETQY
TRBV9,TRBJ2-3,ASSASGGSSADTQY